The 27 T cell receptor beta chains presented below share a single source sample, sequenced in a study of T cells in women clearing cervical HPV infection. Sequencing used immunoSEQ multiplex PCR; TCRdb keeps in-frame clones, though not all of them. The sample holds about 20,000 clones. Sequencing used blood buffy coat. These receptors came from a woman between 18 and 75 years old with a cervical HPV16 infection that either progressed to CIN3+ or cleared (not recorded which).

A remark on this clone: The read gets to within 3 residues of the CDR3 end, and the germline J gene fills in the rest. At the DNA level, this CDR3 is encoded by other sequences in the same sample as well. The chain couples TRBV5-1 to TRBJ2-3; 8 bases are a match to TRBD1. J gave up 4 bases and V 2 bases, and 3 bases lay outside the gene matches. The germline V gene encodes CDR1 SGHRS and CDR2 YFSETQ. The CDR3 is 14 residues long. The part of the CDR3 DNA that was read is TGCGCCAGCAGCTTACGACAGGGGTCAGATACG. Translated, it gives CASSLRQGSDT. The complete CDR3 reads CASSLRQGSDTQYF.

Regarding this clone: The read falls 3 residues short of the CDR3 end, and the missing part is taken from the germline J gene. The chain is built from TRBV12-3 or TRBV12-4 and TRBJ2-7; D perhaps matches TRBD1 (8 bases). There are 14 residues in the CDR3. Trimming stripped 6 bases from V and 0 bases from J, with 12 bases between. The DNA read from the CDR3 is TGTGCCAGCAGGAGCGGGACAGGCTCCTACGAG. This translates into CASRSGTGSYE. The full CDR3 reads CASRSGTGSYEQYF.

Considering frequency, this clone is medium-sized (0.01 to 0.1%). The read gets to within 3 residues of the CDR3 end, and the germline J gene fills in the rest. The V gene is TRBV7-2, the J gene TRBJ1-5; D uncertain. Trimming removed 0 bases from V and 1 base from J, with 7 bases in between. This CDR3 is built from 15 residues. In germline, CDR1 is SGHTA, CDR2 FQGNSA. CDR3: CASSLAHLSNQPQHF. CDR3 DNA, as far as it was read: TGTGCCAGCAGCTTAGCACACCTGAGCAATCAGCCC. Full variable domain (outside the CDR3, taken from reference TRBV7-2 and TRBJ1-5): GAGVSQSPSNKVTEKGKDVELRCDPISGHTALYWYRQSLGQGLEFLIYFQGNSAPDKSGLPSDRFSAERTGGSVSTLTIQRTQQEDSAVYLCASSLAHLSNQPQHFGDGTRLSIL.

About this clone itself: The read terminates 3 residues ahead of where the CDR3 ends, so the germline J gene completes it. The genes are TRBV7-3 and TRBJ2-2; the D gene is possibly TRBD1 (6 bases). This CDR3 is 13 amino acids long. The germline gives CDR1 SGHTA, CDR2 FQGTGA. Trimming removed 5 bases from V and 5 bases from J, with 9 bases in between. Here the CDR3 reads CASSPQGTGELFF. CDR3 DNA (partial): TGTGCCAGCAGCCCACAGGGTACCGGGGAG.

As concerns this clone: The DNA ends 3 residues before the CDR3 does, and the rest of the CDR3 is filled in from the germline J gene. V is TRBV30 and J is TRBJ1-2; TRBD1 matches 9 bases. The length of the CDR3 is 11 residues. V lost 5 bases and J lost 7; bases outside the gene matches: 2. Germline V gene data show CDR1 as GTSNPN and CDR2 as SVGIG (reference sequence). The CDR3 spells CAWDRGFGYTF. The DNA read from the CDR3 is TGTGCCTGGGACAGGGGGTTTGGC.

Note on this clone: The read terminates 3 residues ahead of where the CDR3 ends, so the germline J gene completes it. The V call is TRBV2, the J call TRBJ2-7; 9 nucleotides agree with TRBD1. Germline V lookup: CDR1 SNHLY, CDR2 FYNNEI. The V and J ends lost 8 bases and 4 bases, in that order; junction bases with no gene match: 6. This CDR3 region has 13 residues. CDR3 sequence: CASGGTGRYEQYF. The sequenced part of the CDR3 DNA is TGTGCCAGCGGGGGGACAGGGAGGTACGAG.

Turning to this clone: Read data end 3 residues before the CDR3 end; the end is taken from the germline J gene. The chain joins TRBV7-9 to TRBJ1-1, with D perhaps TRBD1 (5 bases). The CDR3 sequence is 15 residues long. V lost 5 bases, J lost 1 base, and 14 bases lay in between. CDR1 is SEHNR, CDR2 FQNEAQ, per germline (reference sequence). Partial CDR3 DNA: TGTGCCAGCAGCACGACAGCCTGGGGGAACACTGAA. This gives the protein CASSTTAWGNTE. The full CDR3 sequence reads CASSTTAWGNTEAFF.

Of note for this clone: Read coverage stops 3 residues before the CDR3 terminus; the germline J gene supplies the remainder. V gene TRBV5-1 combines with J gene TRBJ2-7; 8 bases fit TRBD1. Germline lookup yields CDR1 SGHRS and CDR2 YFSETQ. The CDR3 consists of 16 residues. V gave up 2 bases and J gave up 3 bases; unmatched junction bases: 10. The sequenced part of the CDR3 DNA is TGCGCCAGCAGCTTCGGCCAGACAGGGGTCGACTACGAG. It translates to CASSFGQTGVDYE. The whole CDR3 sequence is CASSFGQTGVDYEQYF.

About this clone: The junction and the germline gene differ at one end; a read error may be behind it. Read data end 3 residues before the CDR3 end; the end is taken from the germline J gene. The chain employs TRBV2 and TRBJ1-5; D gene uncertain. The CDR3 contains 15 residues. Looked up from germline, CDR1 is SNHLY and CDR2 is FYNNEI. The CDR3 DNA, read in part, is TGTGCCAGCAGCGAAGGGCACAATAGCGATCAGCCC. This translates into CASSEGHNSDQP. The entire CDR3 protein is CASSEGHNSDQPQHF.

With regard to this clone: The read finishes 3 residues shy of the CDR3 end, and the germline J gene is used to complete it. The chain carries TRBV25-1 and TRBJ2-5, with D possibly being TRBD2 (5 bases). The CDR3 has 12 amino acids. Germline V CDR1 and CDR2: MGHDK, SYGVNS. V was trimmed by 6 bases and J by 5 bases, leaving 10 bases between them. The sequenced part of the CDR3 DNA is TGTGCCAGCAGGGACTGGATGGAGACC. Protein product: CASRDWMET. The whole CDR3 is CASRDWMETQYF.

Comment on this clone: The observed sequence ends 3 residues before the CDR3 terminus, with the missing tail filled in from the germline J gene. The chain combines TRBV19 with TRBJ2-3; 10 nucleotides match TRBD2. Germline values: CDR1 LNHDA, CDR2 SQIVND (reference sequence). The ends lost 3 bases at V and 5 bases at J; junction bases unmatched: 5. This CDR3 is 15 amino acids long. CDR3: CASSMERGGRDTQYF. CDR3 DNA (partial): TGTGCCAGTAGTATGGAGCGGGGGGGCAGAGATACG.

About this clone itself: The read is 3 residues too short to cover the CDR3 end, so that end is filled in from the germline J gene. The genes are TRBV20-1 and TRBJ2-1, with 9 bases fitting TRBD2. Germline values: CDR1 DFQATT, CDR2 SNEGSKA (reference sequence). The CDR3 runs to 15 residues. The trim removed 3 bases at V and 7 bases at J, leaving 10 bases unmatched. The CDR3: CSASSGGGAYNEQFF. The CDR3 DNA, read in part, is TGCAGTGCTAGTTCTGGCGGGGGGGCGTATAATGAG.

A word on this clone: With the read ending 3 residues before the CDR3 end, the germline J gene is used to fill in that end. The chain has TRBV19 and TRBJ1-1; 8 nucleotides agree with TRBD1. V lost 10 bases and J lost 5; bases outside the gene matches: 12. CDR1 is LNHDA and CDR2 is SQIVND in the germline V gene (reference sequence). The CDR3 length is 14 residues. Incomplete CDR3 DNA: TGTGCCACAAACCGACAGGGGCCGGGGACTGAA. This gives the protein CATNRQGPGTE. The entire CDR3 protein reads CATNRQGPGTEAFF.

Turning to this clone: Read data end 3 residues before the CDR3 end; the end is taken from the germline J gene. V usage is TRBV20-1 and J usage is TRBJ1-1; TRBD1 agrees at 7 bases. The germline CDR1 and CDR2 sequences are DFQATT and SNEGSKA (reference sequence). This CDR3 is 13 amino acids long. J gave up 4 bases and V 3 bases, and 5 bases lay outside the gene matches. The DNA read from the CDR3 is TGCAGTGCTAGCGACAGGGTGGCCACTGAA. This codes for CSASDRVATE. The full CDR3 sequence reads CSASDRVATEAFF.

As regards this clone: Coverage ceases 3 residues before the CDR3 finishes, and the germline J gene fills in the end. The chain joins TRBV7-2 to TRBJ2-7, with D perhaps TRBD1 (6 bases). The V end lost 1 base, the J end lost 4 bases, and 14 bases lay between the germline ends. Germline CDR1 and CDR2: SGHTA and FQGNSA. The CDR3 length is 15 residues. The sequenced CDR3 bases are TGTGCCAGCAGCTTAGGGGCAGGGGCTTGGTACGAG. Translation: CASSLGAGAWYE. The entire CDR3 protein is CASSLGAGAWYEQYF.

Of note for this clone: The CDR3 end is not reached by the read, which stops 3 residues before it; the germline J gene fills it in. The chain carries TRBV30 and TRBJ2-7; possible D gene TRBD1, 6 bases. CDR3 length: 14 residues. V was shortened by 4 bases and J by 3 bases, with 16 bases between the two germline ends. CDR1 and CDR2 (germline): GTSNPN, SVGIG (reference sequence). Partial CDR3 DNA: TGTGCCTGGAATTCCGGGACAAGTTTCTACGAG. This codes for CAWNSGTSFYE. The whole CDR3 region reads CAWNSGTSFYEQYF. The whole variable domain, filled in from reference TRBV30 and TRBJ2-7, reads SQTIHQWPATLVQPVGSPLSLECTVEGTSNPNLYWYRQAAGRGLQLLFYSVGIGQISSEVPQNLSASRPQDRQFILSSKKLLLSDSGFYLCAWNSGTSFYEQYFGPGTRLTVT.

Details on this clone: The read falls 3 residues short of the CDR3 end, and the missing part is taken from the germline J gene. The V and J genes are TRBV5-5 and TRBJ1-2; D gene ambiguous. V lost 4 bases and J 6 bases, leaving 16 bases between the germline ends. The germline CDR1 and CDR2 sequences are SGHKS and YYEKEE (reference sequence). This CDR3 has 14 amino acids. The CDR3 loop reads CASSPYRRVDGYTF. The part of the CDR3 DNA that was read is TGTGCCAGCAGCCCGTACCGAAGGGTGGATGGC. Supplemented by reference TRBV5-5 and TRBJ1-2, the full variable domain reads DAGVTQSPTHLIKTRGQQVTLRCSPISGHKSVSWYQQVLGQGPQFIFQYYEKEERGRGNFPDRFSARQFPNYSSELNVNALLLGDSALYLCASSPYRRVDGYTFGSGTRLTVV.

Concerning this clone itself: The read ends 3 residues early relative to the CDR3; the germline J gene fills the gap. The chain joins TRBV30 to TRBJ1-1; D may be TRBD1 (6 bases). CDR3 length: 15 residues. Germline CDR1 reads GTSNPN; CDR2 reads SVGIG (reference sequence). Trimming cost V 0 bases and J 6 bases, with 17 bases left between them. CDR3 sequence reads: CAWSVGPGARSEAFF. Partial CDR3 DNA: TGTGCCTGGAGTGTAGGGCCAGGGGCTAGATCTGAA.

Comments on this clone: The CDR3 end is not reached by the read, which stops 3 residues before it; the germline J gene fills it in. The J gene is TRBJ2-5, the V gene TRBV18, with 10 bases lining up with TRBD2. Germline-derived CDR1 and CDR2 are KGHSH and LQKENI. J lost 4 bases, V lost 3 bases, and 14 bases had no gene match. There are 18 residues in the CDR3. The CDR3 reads CASSPLRAGGPGGETQYF. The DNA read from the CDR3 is TGTGCCAGCTCACCCTTGAGAGCGGGGGGGCCAGGCGGAGAGACC.

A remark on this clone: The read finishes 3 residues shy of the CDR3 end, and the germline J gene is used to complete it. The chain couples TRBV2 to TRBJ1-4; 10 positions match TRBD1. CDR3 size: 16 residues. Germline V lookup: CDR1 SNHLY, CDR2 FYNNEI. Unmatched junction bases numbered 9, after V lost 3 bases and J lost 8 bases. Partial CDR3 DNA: TGTGCCAGCAGTGACTTCCGACAGGGGGCAGGGGAAAAA. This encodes CASSDFRQGAGEK. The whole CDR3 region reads CASSDFRQGAGEKLFF.

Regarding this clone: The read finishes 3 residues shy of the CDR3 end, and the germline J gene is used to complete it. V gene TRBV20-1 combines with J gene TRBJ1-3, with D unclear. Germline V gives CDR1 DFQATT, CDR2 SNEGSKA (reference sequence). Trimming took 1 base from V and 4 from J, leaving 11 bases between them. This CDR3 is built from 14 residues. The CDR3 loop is CSARVGADGNTIYF. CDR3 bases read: TGCAGTGCTAGAGTGGGCGCAGACGGAAACACC.

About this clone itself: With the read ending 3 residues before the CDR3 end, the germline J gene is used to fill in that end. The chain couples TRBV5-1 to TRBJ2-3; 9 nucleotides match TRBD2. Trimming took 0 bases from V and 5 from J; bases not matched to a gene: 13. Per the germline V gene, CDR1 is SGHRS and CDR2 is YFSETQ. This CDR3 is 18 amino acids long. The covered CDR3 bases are TGCGCCAGCAGCTTGGTCCCCACGGGCGGGGGGGTCGAAGATACG. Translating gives CASSLVPTGGGVEDT. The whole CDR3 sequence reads CASSLVPTGGGVEDTQYF.

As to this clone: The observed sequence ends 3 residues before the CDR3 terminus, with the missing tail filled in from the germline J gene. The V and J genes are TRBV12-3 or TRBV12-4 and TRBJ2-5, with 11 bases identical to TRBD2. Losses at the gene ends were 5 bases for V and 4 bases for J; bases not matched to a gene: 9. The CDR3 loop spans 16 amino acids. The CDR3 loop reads CASSLTSGAVGETQYF. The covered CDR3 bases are TGTGCCAGCAGTCTGACTAGCGGGGCGGTCGGAGAGACC.

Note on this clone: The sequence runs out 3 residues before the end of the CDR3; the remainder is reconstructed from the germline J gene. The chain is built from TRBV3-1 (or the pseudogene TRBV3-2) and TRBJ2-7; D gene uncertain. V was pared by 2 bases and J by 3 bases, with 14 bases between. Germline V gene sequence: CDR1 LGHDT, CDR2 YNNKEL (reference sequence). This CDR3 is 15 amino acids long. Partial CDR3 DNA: TGTGCCAGCAGCCAAAATCTCGACTGGAGCTACGAG. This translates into CASSQNLDWSYE. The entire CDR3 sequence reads CASSQNLDWSYEQYF.

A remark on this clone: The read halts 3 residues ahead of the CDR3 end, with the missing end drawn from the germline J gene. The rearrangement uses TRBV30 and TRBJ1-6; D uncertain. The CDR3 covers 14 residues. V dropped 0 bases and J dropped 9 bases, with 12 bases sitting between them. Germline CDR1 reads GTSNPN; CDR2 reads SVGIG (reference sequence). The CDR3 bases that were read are TGTGCCTGGAGTGTACTTCCACCGGGTTCACCC. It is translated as CAWSVLPPGSP. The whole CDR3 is CAWSVLPPGSPLHF.

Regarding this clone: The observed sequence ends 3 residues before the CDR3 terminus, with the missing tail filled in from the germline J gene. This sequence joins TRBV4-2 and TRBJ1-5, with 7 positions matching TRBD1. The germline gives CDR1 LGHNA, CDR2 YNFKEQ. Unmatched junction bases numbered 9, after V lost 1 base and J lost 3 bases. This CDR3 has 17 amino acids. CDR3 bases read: TGTGCCAGCAGCCAAGTGAGACAGGGTACTAACAATCAGCCC. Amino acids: CASSQVRQGTNNQP. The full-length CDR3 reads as CASSQVRQGTNNQPQHF.

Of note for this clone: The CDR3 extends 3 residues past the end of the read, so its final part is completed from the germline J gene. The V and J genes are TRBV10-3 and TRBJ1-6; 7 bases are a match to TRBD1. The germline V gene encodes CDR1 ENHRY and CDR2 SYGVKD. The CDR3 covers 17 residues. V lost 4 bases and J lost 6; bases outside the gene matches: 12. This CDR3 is CAISVGRTGAVNSPLHF. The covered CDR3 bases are TGTGCCATCAGTGTGGGGAGAACAGGGGCCGTTAATTCACCC.